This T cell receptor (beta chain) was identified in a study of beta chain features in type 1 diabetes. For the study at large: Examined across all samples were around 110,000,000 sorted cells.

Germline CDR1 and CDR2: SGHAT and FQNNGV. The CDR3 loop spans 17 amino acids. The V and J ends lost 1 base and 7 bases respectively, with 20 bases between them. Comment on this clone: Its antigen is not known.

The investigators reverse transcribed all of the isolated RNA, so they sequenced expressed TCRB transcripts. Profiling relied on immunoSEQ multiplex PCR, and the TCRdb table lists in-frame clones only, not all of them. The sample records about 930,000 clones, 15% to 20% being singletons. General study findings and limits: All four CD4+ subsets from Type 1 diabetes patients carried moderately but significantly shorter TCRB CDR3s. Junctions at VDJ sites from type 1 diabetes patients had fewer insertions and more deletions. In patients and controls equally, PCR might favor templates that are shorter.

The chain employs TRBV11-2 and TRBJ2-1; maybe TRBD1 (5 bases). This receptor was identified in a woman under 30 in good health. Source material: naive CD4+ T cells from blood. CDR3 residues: CASSLAFRGSGFNEQFF. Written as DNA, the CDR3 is TGTGCCAGCAGCTTAGCATTTAGGGGCTCAGGTTTTAATGAGCAGTTCTTC.